A selection of T cell receptor beta chains follows, all from one sample in a study of blood T cell repertoires in COVID-19. Sequencing used immunoSEQ multiplex PCR; TCRdb keeps in-frame clones, though not all of them. The sample records some 350,000 clones, roughly 90% being singletons. The sequenced sample consisted of peripheral blood. These receptors were taken from a woman aged 25 to 39 with COVID-19, enrolled during active disease. The CDR3 runs from the conserved cysteine through the conserved F or W. D genes are given only for firm matches. Only part of the rows carry a size: once, few, many, or a class if the clone is expanded.

-	TRBV27	-	TRBJ1-2	TGTGCCAGCAGTTTATCCTCCGCGGGTGTGGGTGTGGATGGCTACACCTTC	CASSLSSAGVGVDGYTF
TRBD2	TRBV11-3	-	TRBJ2-1	TGTGCCAGCAACCAGACTAGCGGGAATAGGAATGAGCAGTTCTTC	CASNQTSGNRNEQFF
-	TRBV29-1	-	TRBJ2-1	TGCAGCGTTGAAGGAACAGGTCTTGGTGAGCAGTTCTTC	CSVEGTGLGEQFF
-	TRBV6-2/TRBV6-3	-	TRBJ1-1	TGTGCCAGCAGTCTTCCCCCTGAAGCTTTCTTT	CASSLPPEAFF
-	TRBV14	-	TRBJ2-3	TGTGCCAGCAGCCATAGCCACCCAGCTAATACGCAGTATTTT	CASSHSHPANTQYF
TRBD1	TRBV5-1	-	TRBJ1-2	TGCGCCAGCAGCTGGGACAGGGGTGGCTACACCTTC	CASSWDRGGYTF
-	TRBV15	-	TRBJ2-5	TGTGCCACCAGCGATGGCCAAGGAGACGACCCCCAGCCCCAAGAGACCCAGTACTTC	CATSDGQGDDPQPQETQYF
TRBD1	TRBV18	-	TRBJ1-6	TGTGCCAGCTCACTGACAGGGCCGGAGAATTCACCCCTCCACTTT	CASSLTGPENSPLHF
TRBD1	TRBV28	-	TRBJ1-2	TGTGCCAGCAGTTTGCCGGTGGGGACAGGGTATTCGGATGGCTACACCTTC	CASSLPVGTGYSDGYTF
-	TRBV18	-	TRBJ1-4	TGTGCCAGCTCACCAAAGGGGGTCCAACTGTTTTTT	CASSPKGVQLFF
-	TRBV6-5	-	TRBJ2-1	TGTGCCAGCAGTCGGACAGATCCTTACAATGAGCAGTTCTTC	CASSRTDPYNEQFF
TRBD1	TRBV5-6	-	TRBJ1-4	TGTGCCAGCAGCTGGGGACAGGGTGGGCTGTTTTTT	CASSWGQGGLFF
-	TRBV3-1/TRBV3-2	-	TRBJ1-4	TGTGCCAGCAGCCAAGACCAGGGTGAAAAACTGTTTTTT	CASSQDQGEKLFF
-	TRBV7-2	-	TRBJ2-7	TGTGCCAGCAGCCCTGCCGACAGTCGGAGTAGCTACGAGCAGTACTTC	CASSPADSRSSYEQYF
-	TRBV9	-	TRBJ2-2	TGTGCCAGCAGCGCCCCGACTAGGGCCGGGGAGCTGTTTTTT	CASSAPTRAGELFF
-	TRBV11-2	-	TRBJ2-5	TGTGCCAGCAGCTTAAGCGTCTCGTTGGAGACCCAGTACTTC	CASSLSVSLETQYF
-	TRBV9	-	TRBJ1-5	TGTGCCAGCAGTGGAGGGGGGGGCAATCAGCCCCAGCATTTT	CASSGGGGNQPQHF
-	TRBV27	-	TRBJ1-2	TGTGCCAGCAGTTTACGAACCCAGGGGCAGGGAAAGAAGGGCTACACCTTC	CASSLRTQGQGKKGYTF
TRBD2	TRBV27	-	TRBJ2-1	TGTGCCAGCAGTTTAAGGTCTAGCGGCGCGGAGCAGTTCTTC	CASSLRSSGAEQFF
TRBD2	TRBV4-2	few	TRBJ2-2	TGTGCCAGCAGCTCCACGGGGGGGCTTACCGGGGAGCTGTTTTTT	CASSSTGGLTGELFF
-	TRBV19	-	TRBJ2-6	TGTGCCACTCAGGTGGCTGGGGCCAACGTCCTGACTTTC	CATQVAGANVLTF
TRBD2	TRBV19	-	TRBJ2-2	TGTGCCAGTAGCCTCACTAGCGGGTACACCGGGGAGCTGTTTTTT	CASSLTSGYTGELFF
-	TRBV18	-	TRBJ2-3	TGTGCCAGCTCCTTACAGGAGGGCCCAGATACGCAGTATTTT	CASSLQEGPDTQYF
-	TRBV15	-	TRBJ1-6	TGTGCCACCAGCAGAGAAGGCAGGGTTGGTTCACCCCTCCACTTT	CATSREGRVGSPLHF
TRBD2	TRBV7-8	-	TRBJ2-1	TGTGCCAGCAGACGTCCGGGACTAGCCTACAATGAGCAGTTCTTC	CASRRPGLAYNEQFF
-	TRBV4-1	-	TRBJ2-6	TGCGCCAGCAGCCAACAGGGCTCTGGGGCCAACGTCCTGACTTTC	CASSQQGSGANVLTF
TRBD2	TRBV4-3	-	TRBJ2-5	TGCGCCAGCAGCCAAGCACTAAGCGGCTCTAGCGGACAAGAGACCCAGTACTTC	CASSQALSGSSGQETQYF
-	TRBV7-9	once	TRBJ2-1	TGTGCCAGCAGCTACATCAGCTTGAAGGGAGCGGTAGCGGCGAATGAGCAGTTCTTC	CASSYISLKGAVAANEQFF
-	TRBV5-6	few	TRBJ1-2	TGTGCCAGCAGCTTGTATCTGGTCAGCGACTATGGCTACACCTTC	CASSLYLVSDYGYTF
-	TRBV13	-	TRBJ2-1	TGTGCCAGCAGCTTAGGCCTAAGGGACAACCCGTACAATGAGCAGTTCTTC	CASSLGLRDNPYNEQFF
TRBD1	TRBV4-2	-	TRBJ2-2	TGTGCCAGCAGCCTCGCCGGGACAGGGTCGTTAATCGGGGAGCTGTTTTTT	CASSLAGTGSLIGELFF
TRBD1	TRBV5-6	-	TRBJ1-1	TGTGCCAGCAGCTTGGCTATGGGAACAGGGGACACTGAAGCTTTCTTT	CASSLAMGTGDTEAFF
TRBD1	TRBV6-2/TRBV6-3	once	TRBJ2-6	TGTGCCAGCAGTGGGACAGGGGGGACCAACGTCCTGACTTTC	CASSGTGGTNVLTF
-	TRBV5-5	-	TRBJ1-1	TGTGCCAGCAGCTTCTTACAGGGCTACACTGAAGCTTTCTTT	CASSFLQGYTEAFF
-	TRBV18	once	TRBJ1-1	TGTGCCAGCTTACCGGGGATAAGGGGCACTGAAGCTTTCTTT	CASLPGIRGTEAFF
TRBD1	TRBV11-2	-	TRBJ1-5	TGTGCCAGCAGCCCCGGGACAGTGAGCAATCAGCCCCAGCATTTT	CASSPGTVSNQPQHF
TRBD1	TRBV19	once	TRBJ1-1	TGTGCCAGTCAGACAGGGTTAACTGAAGCTTTCTTT	CASQTGLTEAFF
TRBD2	TRBV15	-	TRBJ2-7	TGTGCCACCAGCAGTAAGATAGCGGGGGACTACGAGCAGTACTTC	CATSSKIAGDYEQYF
TRBD1	TRBV27	-	TRBJ1-1	TGTGCCAGCAGTTCCTCGGGGTTCGGGACAGGGATGAACACTGAAGCTTTCTTT	CASSSSGFGTGMNTEAFF
-	TRBV19	-	TRBJ2-2	TGTGCCAGTAGTATACGGAGCGCTGGCGGGGAGCTGTTTTTT	CASSIRSAGGELFF
TRBD1	TRBV3-1/TRBV3-2	-	TRBJ1-4	TGTGCCAGCAGCTGGGACAGGGAAGGAAATGAAAAACTGTTTTTT	CASSWDREGNEKLFF
-	TRBV7-2	-	TRBJ1-1	TGTGCCAGCGAGGAGCTTATGAACACTGAAGCTTTCTTT	CASEELMNTEAFF
TRBD2	TRBV30	-	TRBJ2-3	TGTGCCTGGAGTTGGGGGAGGGGTCCCACAGATACGCAGTATTTT	CAWSWGRGPTDTQYF
-	TRBV6-5	-	TRBJ2-7	TGTGCCAGCAGTCCCCTAGGCGGGTACTACGAGCAGTACTTC	CASSPLGGYYEQYF
-	TRBV9	-	TRBJ1-1	TGTGCCAGCAGCGTAGCATACAGGAACACTGAAGCTTTCTTT	CASSVAYRNTEAFF
-	TRBV7-2	-	TRBJ1-3	TGTGCCAGCAGCTCTACGTATAGCTCTGGAAACACCATATATTTT	CASSSTYSSGNTIYF
TRBD1	TRBV10-2	-	TRBJ1-4	TGCGCCAGCAGTGGCGGACAGGGATCTTATGCAACTAATGAAAAACTGTTTTTT	CASSGGQGSYATNEKLFF
TRBD2	TRBV11-2	-	TRBJ2-3	TGTGCCAGCAGCCGAGGGGCTAGCGGCAGTAAGCGAGATACGCAGTATTTT	CASSRGASGSKRDTQYF
TRBD2	TRBV27	-	TRBJ2-3	TGTGCCAGCAATTGGGGTGGGGCTAGCGGGGGCCCAGATACGCAGTATTTT	CASNWGGASGGPDTQYF
-	TRBV27	-	TRBJ2-2	TGTGCCAGCAAAATATCTCCGAACACCGGGGAGCTGTTTTTT	CASKISPNTGELFF
-	TRBV7-2	-	TRBJ2-7	TGTGCCAGCAGCTTAGGCAGGGGGGACTACGAGCAGTACTTC	CASSLGRGDYEQYF
-	TRBV18	-	TRBJ2-5	TGTGCCAGCTCACCATTCCAGGAGACTAGCCAGGGGTCCCAGTACTTC	CASSPFQETSQGSQYF
-	TRBV27	-	TRBJ2-5	TGTGCCAGCAGTTTAGTGGGTAGGCTTGGGGCCGAGACCCAGTACTTC	CASSLVGRLGAETQYF
TRBD2	TRBV28	-	TRBJ2-5	TGTGCCAGCAGTTCCCAGGGGACTAGACAAGAGACCCAGTACTTC	CASSSQGTRQETQYF
-	TRBV9	-	TRBJ2-3	TGTGCCAGCAGCACCCCAGGGATCCCTAGCACAGATACGCAGTATTTT	CASSTPGIPSTDTQYF
-	TRBV18	-	TRBJ2-5	TGTGCCAGCTCACCAGGTCGGGGAGAGACCCAGTACTTC	CASSPGRGETQYF
-	TRBV7-2	-	TRBJ1-1	TGTGCCAGCAGCTTAGTCACCGGGCAGGGTGCTTTCTTT	CASSLVTGQGAFF
-	TRBV2	-	TRBJ2-3	TGTGCCAGCAGCGGATCCGGGGCAGATACGCAGTATTTT	CASSGSGADTQYF
TRBD1	TRBV5-1	-	TRBJ2-3	TGCGCCAGCAGCTTATTTCAGGGGGCGAGCACAGATACGCAGTATTTT	CASSLFQGASTDTQYF
TRBD1	TRBV2	-	TRBJ2-7	TGTGCCAGCATATCGGGACAGGGGTTTTTGTACGAGCAGTACTTC	CASISGQGFLYEQYF